This T cell receptor (beta chain) was obtained from a study of T-cell memory formation after mild COVID-19. Study-level findings and limits: CD4+ contracting clones lay mainly in CM and EM, CD8+ ones in EMRA. Contracting clones from day 15 to 85 showed balanced CD4/CD8; later expanders favored CD4+.

TCRdb used MiXCR to reprocess the 5' RACE reads, holding one entry per CDR3 protein. The data hold about 470,000 distinct CDR3 sequences, with more than 20% observed a single time. With regard to this clonotype: Its antigen is not known.

Germline assignment: CDR1 SEHNR and CDR2 FQNEAQ (reference sequence). The V end was cut by 5 bases, the J end by 0 bases, with 10 bases between. CDR3 length equals 15 residues. The V gene is TRBV7-9, the J gene TRBJ1-4, with a tentative D call TRBD1 (6 bases). This TCR came from an adult woman who had mild COVID-19 (a few samples of this study predate the infection). Cell type and time point are not known. The sample comprised PBMCs or a T cell subset sorted from them (not recorded which). The CDR3 here is CASSGRTATNEKLFF. CDR3 DNA: TGTGCCAGCAGCGGGAGGACAGCAACTAATGAAAAACTGTTTTTT.